The rows below give T cell receptor beta chains drawn from one sample of a study of CD8+CD57+ T cells in acquired aplastic anemia. TCRdb re-called the reads through MiXCR, storing one row per CDR3 protein. The sample lists hundreds of thousands of distinct CDR3 sequences; around 30% were seen once. Sequences were obtained from sorted CD4+, CD8+, or CD8+CD57+ T cells (not recorded which) from PBMCs. The receptor set was obtained from a human donor with aplastic anemia. Each CDR3 is given with its conserved first and last residue. Fields, in order: V gene, J gene, clone size, D gene, CDR3 protein, CDR3 DNA. D genes are given only for firm matches. Not all rows give a size; the values are once, few, many and, for expanded clones, a class.

TRBV2	TRBJ1-6	NA	NA	CASSVRGNYNSPLHF	TGTGCCAGCAGTGTAAGGGGGAACTATAATTCACCCCTCCACTTT
TRBV19	TRBJ2-5	NA	TRBD2	CASSSLAGGGKTQYF	TGTGCCAGTAGTTCCCTAGCGGGAGGAGGCAAGACCCAGTACTTC
TRBV7-9	TRBJ2-3	many	TRBD2	CASTTSGSADTQYF	TGTGCCAGCACTACTAGCGGGAGTGCAGATACGCAGTATTTT
TRBV10-3	TRBJ1-6	NA	TRBD1	CAISKQQGSPLHF	TGTGCCATCAGTAAACAACAGGGGTCACCCCTCCACTTT
TRBV19	TRBJ2-1	few	TRBD2	CASSNLAGFHNEQFF	TGTGCCAGTAGTAATCTAGCGGGATTCCACAATGAGCAGTTCTTC
TRBV5-5	TRBJ1-3	NA	NA	CASRLDSSGNTIYF	TGTGCCAGCAGACTCGACAGTTCTGGAAACACCATATATTTT
TRBV2	TRBJ2-7	few	TRBD1	CAFRGTGGFEQYF	TGTGCCTTCCGGGGGACAGGGGGCTTCGAGCAGTACTTC
TRBV2	TRBJ2-3	NA	TRBD2	CASRIELAGGSDTQYF	TGTGCCAGCAGGATCGAACTAGCGGGAGGTTCAGATACGCAGTATTTT
TRBV2	TRBJ1-2	NA	NA	CASSGGTNYGYTF	TGTGCCAGCTCGGGGGGGACTAACTATGGCTACACCTTC
TRBV6-5	TRBJ1-5	few	NA	CASSYSETAYSNQPQHF	TGTGCCAGCAGTTACTCGGAGACAGCTTATAGCAATCAGCCCCAGCATTTT
TRBV6-1	TRBJ2-6	NA	NA	CAIQSAGANVLTF	TGTGCCATTCAATCCGCCGGGGCCAACGTCCTGACTTTC
TRBV24-1	TRBJ2-7	many	TRBD1	CAIISGTGSYEQYF	TGTGCCATCATTTCCGGGACAGGGTCCTACGAGCAGTACTTC
TRBV5-6	TRBJ1-5	few	TRBD1	CASSFQGGNQPQHF	TGTGCCAGCAGCTTCCAGGGGGGCAATCAGCCCCAGCATTTT
TRBV5-1	TRBJ1-6	many	NA	CASSRDSQSPLHF	TGCGCCAGCAGCAGAGACAGTCAATCACCCCTCCACTTT
TRBV7-6	TRBJ1-2	NA	NA	CASSDQHGRYGYTF	TGTGCCAGCAGCGACCAGCACGGACGCTATGGCTACACCTTC
TRBV20-1	TRBJ1-5	many	NA	CSAKDGNQPQHF	TGCAGTGCCAAGGACGGAAATCAGCCCCAGCATTTT
TRBV5-4	TRBJ2-2	NA	TRBD2	CASSLSASGRNTGELFF	TGTGCCAGCAGCTTGTCTGCTAGCGGGAGAAACACCGGGGAGCTGTTTTTT
TRBV25-1	TRBJ2-5	few	TRBD2	CASSGTSGRFRQTQYF	TGTGCCAGCAGTGGTACTAGCGGGAGATTTCGGCAGACCCAGTACTTC
TRBV5-1	TRBJ2-7	few	NA	CASSLVQQGVDEQYF	TGCGCCAGCAGCTTGGTCCAACAGGGCGTCGACGAGCAGTACTTC
TRBV10-3	TRBJ2-7	few	NA	CASSPGGGNEQYF	TGTGCCAGCAGCCCTGGGGGGGGCAACGAGCAGTACTTC
TRBV2	TRBJ2-7	NA	TRBD1	CASSASGGSYEQYF	TGTGCCAGCTCGGCCTCAGGGGGCTCCTACGAGCAGTACTTC
TRBV2	TRBJ2-7	NA	NA	CASMRTSAAYEQYF	TGTGCCAGCATGAGGACGTCAGCAGCATACGAGCAGTACTTC
TRBV5-5	TRBJ1-1	NA	NA	CASSLAGRSVVGGAFF	TGTGCCAGCAGCTTGGCGGGTCGTAGTGTGGTCGGGGGAGCTTTCTTT
TRBV3-1	TRBJ1-2	NA	TRBD1	CASSQDGTGGYTF	TGTGCCAGCAGCCAAGATGGGACAGGTGGCTACACCTTC
TRBV2	TRBJ2-7	NA	TRBD2	CARSITSVRHEQYF	TGTGCCAGGAGTATTACTAGCGTGAGGCACGAGCAGTACTTC
TRBV15	TRBJ1-2	NA	TRBD1	CATSRDAQGSNYGYTF	TGTGCCACCAGCAGAGATGCACAGGGGTCAAACTATGGCTACACCTTC
TRBV25-1	TRBJ1-5	many	NA	CASSDPTVGQPQHF	TGTGCCAGCAGTGATCCTACAGTCGGACAGCCCCAGCATTTT
TRBV30	TRBJ2-7	few	NA	CAWSSISLLNEQYF	TGTGCCTGGAGTTCCATTAGCCTCCTCAACGAGCAGTACTTC
TRBV20-1	TRBJ1-6	many	TRBD1	CSARVMGQANSPLHF	TGCAGTGCTAGAGTAATGGGACAGGCGAATTCACCCCTCCACTTT
TRBV11-1	TRBJ1-5	many	TRBD1	CASSEGQGVGNQPQHF	TGTGCCAGCAGCGAAGGACAGGGGGTAGGCAATCAGCCCCAGCATTTT
TRBV9	TRBJ1-4	NA	NA	CASSGFGEKLFF	TGTGCCAGCAGCGGTTTCGGTGAAAAACTGTTTTTT
TRBV19	TRBJ1-2	many	TRBD1	CASSQGQLLYGYTF	TGTGCCAGTTCCCAGGGACAGCTACTCTATGGCTACACCTTC
TRBV14	TRBJ1-2	many	NA	CASSQGTVGYTF	TGTGCCAGCAGCCAAGGGACAGTGGGCTACACCTTC
TRBV7-6	TRBJ1-1	NA	TRBD1	CARMRGTGLSTEAFF	TGTGCCCGCATGAGGGGGACAGGGTTAAGCACTGAAGCTTTCTTT
TRBV4-3	TRBJ1-1	NA	NA	CASSQDLVNTEAFF	TGCGCCAGCAGCCAAGATCTGGTGAACACTGAAGCTTTCTTT
TRBV29-1	TRBJ1-2	many	TRBD1	CSVEEPGQVYGYTF	TGCAGCGTTGAAGAGCCGGGACAGGTCTATGGCTACACCTTC
TRBV29-1	TRBJ2-1	NA	NA	CSVEDRLGGEQFF	TGCAGCGTTGAAGATAGGCTAGGGGGTGAGCAGTTCTTC
TRBV7-3	TRBJ1-6	many	NA	CASSLSNSPDSPLHF	TGTGCCAGCAGCTTATCGAACAGCCCCGATTCACCCCTCCACTTT